Below are 17 T cell receptor beta chains sequenced from a single sample in a study of regulatory T cells in long-lasting Graves disease. Arm-PCR of CDR3 regions and iRepertoire HTBI primers were the basis on which TCR beta libraries were built. TCRdb itself ran the multiplex PCR reads through MiXCR, one entry per CDR3 protein. The data contain under 450,000 distinct CDR3 sequences, about a sixth of them singletons. Time point in this sample: newly diagnosed GD, antithyroid drugs for less than 3 months. There was RNA extracted from PBMCs, and the TCR library was made from it. The data were also submitted as part of a second study, on T cells in Graves' hyperthyroidism and ophthalmopathy.

The sample in question was peripheral blood mononuclear cells (PBMCs), obtained at new diagnosis, from a patient treated with antithyroid drugs. The origin of the receptors is a young woman with Graves disease.

In regard to this clonotype: Relative to the germline gene, one junction end is altered; a read error may explain this. The chain couples TRBV6-1 to TRBJ2-4; TRBD1 aligns across 7 bases. Germline values: CDR1 MNHNS, CDR2 SASEGT. CDR3 size: 14 residues. The CDR3, as DNA: TGTGCCAGCAGTCTACGGGACAGCAAAAACACTCAGTACTTC. Amino acids: CASSLRDSKNTQYF.

In its sample, this clonotype was seen many times. The chain has TRBV30 and TRBJ2-5; 7 bases are a match to TRBD2. Germline CDR1 and CDR2: GTSNPN and SVGIG (reference sequence). V was pared by 0 bases and J by 5 bases, with 3 bases of the junction left unmatched. CDR3 length: 13 residues. CDR3: CAWSVRGGETQYF. The CDR3 DNA sequence: TGTGCCTGGAGTGTAAGGGGAGGGGAGACCCAGTACTTC.

V is TRBV19 and J is TRBJ2-1, with D tentatively TRBD2 (6 bases). This CDR3 spans 13 amino acids. Between the trimmed V and J ends, which lost 0 bases and 10 bases, there was a span of 10 bases. Germline V gene lookup returns CDR1 LNHDA and CDR2 SQIVND (reference sequence). The CDR3 nucleotides are TGTGCCAGTAGTATAGATAGGAGGGCGGAGCAGTTCTTC. The encoded protein is CASSIDRRAEQFF.

The V and J genes are TRBV20-1 and TRBJ1-1, with TRBD1 as a possible D gene (5 bases). Germline assignment: CDR1 DFQATT and CDR2 SNEGSKA (reference sequence). V lost 5 bases and J 5 bases, leaving 18 bases between the germline ends. The CDR3 loop spans 14 amino acids. CDR3 in amino acids: CSALRQRSKTEAFF. CDR3 coding DNA: TGCAGTGCTCTAAGACAGCGGTCGAAGACTGAAGCTTTCTTT.

Concerning this clonotype: It is likely a read error: a sequence one base away is far more abundant. The genes are TRBV20-1 and TRBJ2-1; TRBD2 matches 7 bases. Trimming at V came to 0 bases and at J to 10 bases, leaving 9 bases not matched to a gene. The CDR3 covers 14 residues. Germline V gives CDR1 DFQATT, CDR2 SNEGSKA (reference sequence). As DNA, the CDR3 is TGCAGTGCTAGAGACGGTATACGGGACTACGAGCAGTTCTTC. This codes for CSARDGIRDYEQFF.

Turning to this clonotype: A far bigger clonotype differs at one base, so this is likely a read error. The chain combines TRBV11-3 with TRBJ2-1; perhaps TRBD2 as D (6 bases). CDR3 length: 15 residues. V was shortened by 4 bases and J by 6 bases, with 16 bases between the two germline ends. Per germline, CDR1 SGHNT and CDR2 YENEEA. The CDR3 loop is CASSSGLARANEQFF. The CDR3 bases are TGTGCCAGCAGCTCGGGACTCGCCAGGGCCAATGAGCAGTTCTTC.

The CDR3 DNA sequence: TGTGCCAGCACAATACAATGGTCGGGACAGGGGAGTGCGGAGACCCAGTACTTC. Translation: CASTIQWSGQGSAETQYF. The rearrangement uses TRBV5-4 and TRBJ2-5, with 10 bases aligning to TRBD1. There are 18 residues in the CDR3. J lost 5 bases, V lost 6 bases, and 19 bases had no gene match. Germline CDR1 SGHNT, CDR2 YYREEE (reference sequence).

As to this clonotype: This likely reflects a read error, since a far larger clone is one base away. J is TRBJ2-1 and V is TRBV9; 10 bases are a match to TRBD1. Germline CDR1 and CDR2: SGDLS and YYNGEE. The CDR3 consists of 15 residues. The CDR3 DNA follows: TGCGCCAGCAGCTTAAGACAGGGGGCGGCCAATGAGCAGTTCTTC. Translating gives CASSLRQGAANEQFF.

The chain carries TRBV5-8 and TRBJ2-1; 7 bases are shared with TRBD2. CDR3 length: 14 amino acids. V was pared by 4 bases and J by 8 bases, with 9 bases of the junction left unmatched. Germline V gene lookup returns CDR1 SGHTS and CDR2 YDEGEE. CDR3 amino acids: CASSPVGGSDEQFF. CDR3 sequence (DNA): TGTGCCAGCAGCCCGGTGGGGGGGTCCGATGAGCAGTTCTTC.

This clonotype was picked up many times. This chain uses TRBV5-1 with TRBJ2-5, with a weak D call TRBD1 (6 bases). This CDR3 contains 15 residues. The germline CDR1 and CDR2 sequences are SGHRS and YFSETQ. V lost 0 bases, J lost 6 bases, and 15 bases lay in between. The CDR3 nucleotides are TGCGCCAGCAGCTTGGCGGTTGGGGGCCTGAAGACCCAGTACTTC. Encoded protein: CASSLAVGGLKTQYF.

The chain has TRBV2 and TRBJ1-4; tentatively, D is TRBD1 (6 bases). This CDR3 is 15 amino acids long. Germline V gene data show CDR1 as SNHLY and CDR2 as FYNNEI. Trimming cost V 2 bases and J 4 bases, with 11 bases left between them. This CDR3 is CASSEQGTDNEKLFF. CDR3 coding DNA: TGTGCCAGCAGTGAACAGGGGACCGATAATGAAAAACTGTTTTTT.

In this sample, this clonotype turned up many times. The chain is built from TRBV10-2 and TRBJ2-1; 8 bases map to TRBD2. This CDR3 spans 16 amino acids. Germline assignment: CDR1 WSHSY and CDR2 SAAADI. Losses at the gene ends were 4 bases for V and 2 bases for J; bases not matched to a gene: 7. The CDR3 spells CASSGSRAGAYNEQFF. Written as DNA, the CDR3 is TGCGCCAGCAGTGGTAGCCGAGCGGGGGCCTACAATGAGCAGTTCTTC.

This clonotype has at least ten counts. This chain uses TRBV18 with TRBJ2-7, with TRBD2 identical over 13 bases. This CDR3 spans 15 amino acids. Germline V gives CDR1 KGHSH, CDR2 LQKENI. The V segment lost 3 bases and the J segment 6 bases; nucleotides outside the gene matches: 5. CDR3 nucleotides: TGTGCCAGCTCACCCACTAGCGGGAGGGCCTCCGAGCAGTACTTC. This encodes CASSPTSGRASEQYF.

This chain joins TRBV24-1 and TRBJ2-2; no clear D. Germline CDR1 and CDR2: KGHDR and SFDVKD. The V gene lost 5 bases and the J gene lost 6 bases, with 9 bases spanning the gap. CDR3 size: 13 residues. This chain's CDR3 is CATSATVAGELFF. Here the CDR3 DNA reads TGTGCCACCAGTGCCACCGTGGCCGGGGAGCTGTTTTTT.

This clonotype has at least ten counts. This sequence joins TRBV9 and TRBJ2-5; 7 positions match TRBD2. The ends lost 0 bases at V and 4 bases at J; junction bases unmatched: 0. The CDR3 has 13 residues. The V gene's germline CDR1 is SGDLS and CDR2 YYNGEE. CDR3 in amino acids: CASSVGGGETQYF. As DNA, the CDR3 is TGTGCCAGCAGCGTAGGGGGGGGAGAGACCCAGTACTTC.

This sequence joins TRBV5-1 and TRBJ1-2; no definite D call. Per the germline V gene, CDR1 is SGHRS and CDR2 is YFSETQ. The CDR3 covers 15 residues. V dropped 2 bases and J dropped 2 bases, with 13 bases sitting between them. CDR3 DNA: TGCGCCAGCAGCTTAGAGGGAAACACAAACTATGGCTACACCTTC. It codes for CASSLEGNTNYGYTF.

V is TRBV6-2 or TRBV6-3 and J is TRBJ1-6; D not resolved. CDR3 length equals 13 residues. Germline loops: CDR1 MNHEY, CDR2 SVGEGT. V gave up 6 bases and J gave up 6 bases, with 9 bases separating them. The CDR3 loop reads CASRESSNSPLHF. CDR3 nucleotides: TGTGCCAGCAGGGAGTCTAGTAATTCACCCCTCCACTTT.